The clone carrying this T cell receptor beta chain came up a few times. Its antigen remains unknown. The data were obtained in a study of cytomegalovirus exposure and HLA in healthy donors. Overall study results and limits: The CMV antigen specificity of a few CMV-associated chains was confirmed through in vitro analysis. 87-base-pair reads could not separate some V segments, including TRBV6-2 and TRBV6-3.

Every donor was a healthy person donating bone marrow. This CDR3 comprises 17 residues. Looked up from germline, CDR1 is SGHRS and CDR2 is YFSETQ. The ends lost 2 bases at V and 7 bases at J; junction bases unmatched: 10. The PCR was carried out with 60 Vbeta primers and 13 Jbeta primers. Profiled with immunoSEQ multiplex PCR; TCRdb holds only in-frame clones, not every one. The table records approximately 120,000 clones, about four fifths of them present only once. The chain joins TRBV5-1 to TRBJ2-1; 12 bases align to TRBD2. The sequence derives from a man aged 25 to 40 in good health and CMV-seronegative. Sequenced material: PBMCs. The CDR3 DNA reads TGCGCCAGCAGCTTTCCCGTAACTAGCGGGAGGCCAAATGAGCAGTTCTTC. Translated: CASSFPVTSGRPNEQFF.